The entry below gives a single TCR beta chain sequence along with its context. CDR1 and CDR2 (germline): SGDLS, YYNGEE. Trimming took 4 bases from V and 4 from J; bases not matched to a gene: 8. This CDR3 is 16 amino acids long. This entry is derived from a study of blood T cell repertoires in COVID-19. Assay: immunoSEQ multiplex PCR; the TCRdb copy retains only in-frame clones and omits some. The repertoire includes some 320,000 clones, 85% of them detected once, and approximately 1.9% sits in the top ten. Sequenced material: PBMCs or T cells enriched from blood (not recorded which). This TCR was sampled from a woman in her twenties or thirties who had been exposed to COVID-19. V and J are TRBV9 and TRBJ2-5, with 12 bases fitting TRBD2. The CDR3 reads CASSPWTSGAGETQYF. CDR3 nucleotides: TGTGCCAGCAGCCCGTGGACTAGCGGGGCGGGAGAGACCCAGTACTTC.